The clone carrying this T cell receptor beta chain showed up just once. Vbeta (60) and Jbeta (13) primers were used in the PCR. Sequencing was performed with immunoSEQ multiplex PCR; in TCRdb, only in-frame clones are kept and a portion is missing. The sample has about 130,000 clones, about 69% seen once. These data belong to a study of cytomegalovirus exposure and HLA in healthy donors. Between the trimmed V and J ends, which lost 0 bases and 4 bases, there was a span of 9 bases. CDR1 SGHVS and CDR2 FQNEAQ come from the germline V gene. This CDR3 contains 14 residues. This clonotype originated in a young man in good health and CMV-seronegative. The material sequenced was PBMCs. The rearrangement uses TRBV7-8 and TRBJ1-2; D perhaps matches TRBD1 (6 bases). The chain's CDR3 is CASSLALQGYGYTF. In nucleotides, the CDR3 is TGTGCCAGCAGCTTAGCGCTACAGGGCTATGGCTACACCTTC.